This TCR beta chain was found in a study of metastatic and nonmetastatic thyroid tumors. This clone was picked up many times. CDR3 length: 14 amino acids. The germline V gene has CDR1 LGHNA and CDR2 YSLEER. V was cut by 1 base and J by 8 bases, with 13 bases left in between. TCRdb reanalyzed the PCR reads via MiXCR. This table holds 23,000 or so clones, roughly 21% found once. No treatment had been given to any patient before thyroid surgery. The J gene is TRBJ2-3, the V gene TRBV4-3; no clear D gene. Sequences were obtained from blood. This receptor was taken from a female donor with papillary thyroid cancer or a benign thyroid nodule (not recorded which). Some clones in this sample may be carry-over from other donors' samples. CDR3 protein: CASSQGTPPATQYF. The CDR3 nucleotides are TGCGCCAGCAGCCAAGGGACGCCGCCAGCTACGCAGTATTTT.